The 19 T cell receptor beta chains listed next were all sequenced from one sample in a study of siplizumab effects on memory and regulatory T cells. Repertoires were generated with immunoSEQ multiplex PCR, while TCRdb's copy carries only in-frame clones and drops some. Of nearly 95,000 clones in the sample, 94% were seen once. Material: non-Treg CD4+ T cells sorted from blood. These receptors all stem from a human donor in good health.

The chain carries TRBV5-1 and TRBJ1-1, with 9 bases identical to TRBD1. The length of the CDR3 is 16 residues. The V segment lost 0 bases and the J segment 3 bases; nucleotides outside the gene matches: 6. The germline gives CDR1 SGHRS, CDR2 YFSETQ. CDR3 protein: CASSLGGTGKDTEAFF. CDR3 bases: TGCGCCAGCAGCTTGGGTGGGACAGGGAAGGACACTGAAGCTTTCTTT.

The CDR3 is CASSLGQGGELDNSPLHF. For the CDR3, the DNA is TGCGCCAGCAGCCTTGGACAGGGAGGTGAACTCGATAATTCACCCCTCCACTTT. The V gene is TRBV5-1, the J gene TRBJ1-6; TRBD1 matches 8 bases. Germline CDR1 reads SGHRS; CDR2 reads YFSETQ. The CDR3 is 18 residues long. The junction had 14 bases not matched to a gene; V was cut back by 4 bases and J by 5 bases.

The gene calls are TRBV5-6 and TRBJ1-2; 8 bases line up with TRBD1. Unmatched junction bases numbered 12, after V lost 6 bases and J lost 8 bases. The germline gives CDR1 SGHDT, CDR2 YYEEEE. The CDR3 is made up of 14 amino acids. This chain's CDR3 is CASTLAGRGLGYTF. CDR3 coding DNA: TGTGCCAGCACCCTCGCGGGCAGGGGGCTAGGCTACACCTTC. Supplemented by reference TRBV5-6 and TRBJ1-2, the full variable domain reads DAGVTQSPTHLIKTRGQQVTLRCSPKSGHDTVSWYQQALGQGPQFIFQYYEEEERQRGNFPDRFSGHQFPNYSSELNVNALLLGDSALYLCASTLAGRGLGYTFGSGTRLTVV.

Worth noting for this clone: The junction differs from germline at one of its ends, possibly a read error. This chain joins TRBV7-7 and TRBJ2-2, with 9 bases aligning to TRBD2. CDR1 is SSHAT and CDR2 is FNYEAQ in the germline V gene (reference sequence). The CDR3 covers 17 residues. The CDR3 sequence: CASSFRTAGGGPGELFF. The CDR3 DNA sequence: TGTGCTAGCAGCTTTCGCACCGCGGGGGGGGGCCCCGGGGAGCTGTTTTTT.

The rearrangement joins TRBV9 to TRBJ1-1; D not resolved. The CDR3 covers 14 residues. V was pared by 0 bases and J by 0 bases, with 6 bases between. CDR1 is SGDLS, CDR2 YYNGEE, per germline. This CDR3 is CASSVEGLNTEAFF. The CDR3 coding sequence is TGTGCCAGCAGCGTAGAAGGTTTGAACACTGAAGCTTTCTTT. Variable domain in full (rest from reference TRBV9 and TRBJ1-1): DSGVTQTPKHLITATGQRVTLRCSPRSGDLSVYWYQQSLDQGLQFLIQYYNGEERAKGNILERFSAQQFPDLHSELNLSSLELGDSALYFCASSVEGLNTEAFFGQGTRLTVV.

The chain employs TRBV6-6 and TRBJ2-4; 7 bases line up with TRBD1. Looked up from germline, CDR1 is MNHNY and CDR2 is SVGAGI (reference sequence). The CDR3 loop spans 14 amino acids. J gave up 8 bases and V 8 bases, and 12 bases lay outside the gene matches. The CDR3 DNA is TGTGCCAGCCAACCCGGGACAGCGCGTTACATTCAGTACTTC. It specifies CASQPGTARYIQYF.

This rearrangement joins TRBV5-8 to TRBJ1-5; the D is unclear. V lost 4 bases, J lost 6 bases, and 11 bases lay in between. The CDR3 is made up of 13 amino acids. Germline V gene data show CDR1 as SGHTS and CDR2 as YDEGEE. In nucleotides, the CDR3 is TGTGCCAGCAGCCCACAACCGGGTCAGCCCCAGCATTTT. This translates into CASSPQPGQPQHF.

V and J are TRBV6-6 and TRBJ2-7; D unclear. The ends were cut back, 4 bases at V and 4 bases at J, with 11 bases in the middle. The V gene's germline CDR1 is MNHNY and CDR2 SVGAGI (reference sequence). The CDR3 has 13 residues. CDR3 in DNA: TGTGCCAGCAGTTCCCATAACATTTACGAGCAGTACTTC. It codes for CASSSHNIYEQYF.

The rearrangement uses TRBV18 and TRBJ1-3; 7 nucleotides agree with TRBD1. The CDR3 is made up of 15 amino acids. CDR1 is KGHSH, CDR2 LQKENI, per germline. Trimming at V came to 5 bases and at J to 2 bases, leaving 6 bases not matched to a gene. The CDR3 is CASSRQGGPGNTIYF. The CDR3 nucleotides read TGTGCCAGCTCAAGACAGGGAGGTCCTGGAAACACCATATATTTT.

This clone was detected only once. The V call is TRBV6-4, the J call TRBJ2-1, with a possible D match to TRBD2 (6 bases). V dropped 3 bases and J dropped 8 bases, with 17 bases sitting between them. This CDR3 has 15 residues. Germline CDR1 and CDR2: MRHNA and SNTAGT. The CDR3 DNA is TGTGCCAGCAGTGAAGGGACTGCCTTGGCCTATGAGCAGTTCTTC. Translating gives CASSEGTALAYEQFF.

This clone was detected only once. The chain couples TRBV30 to TRBJ2-7; no clear D. Trimming removed 3 bases from V and 1 base from J, with 13 bases in between. CDR1 is GTSNPN and CDR2 is SVGIG in the germline V gene (reference sequence). The CDR3 length is 14 residues. The DNA of the CDR3 is TGTGCCTGGAGGTCGAAAGGCCCATCCTACGAGCAGTACTTC. It codes for CAWRSKGPSYEQYF.

The gene calls are TRBV9 and TRBJ2-5; TRBD2 matches at 11 bases. The J segment lost 1 base and the V segment lost 3 bases, leaving 5 bases of the junction unmatched. The CDR3 is made up of 16 amino acids. Germline lookup yields CDR1 SGDLS and CDR2 YYNGEE. CDR3 region: CASSERLAGLQETQYF. CDR3 coding DNA: TGTGCCAGCAGCGAGAGACTAGCGGGGCTCCAAGAGACCCAGTACTTC.

This chain connects TRBV7-2 to TRBJ2-3; 8 bases are a match to TRBD2. This CDR3 comprises 16 residues. Germline V gene sequence: CDR1 SGHTA, CDR2 FQGNSA. J lost 1 base, V lost 1 base, and 4 bases had no gene match. In DNA form, the CDR3 reads TGTGCCAGCAGCTTAGTAGCGGGGAACCGCACAGATACGCAGTATTTT. This encodes CASSLVAGNRTDTQYF.

This rearrangement joins TRBV5-8 to TRBJ2-6; TRBD2 might be the D (6 bases). Germline CDR1 and CDR2: SGHTS and YDEGEE. The CDR3 loop spans 15 amino acids. The V end lost 2 bases, the J end lost 4 bases, and 10 bases lay between the germline ends. The CDR3 region has the DNA TGTGCCAGCAGCTTTGCGGGAACCGGGGCCAACGTCCTGACTTTC. It is translated as CASSFAGTGANVLTF. The variable domain in full, with the rest retrieved from reference TRBV5-8 and TRBJ2-6, is EAGVTQSPTHLIKTRGQQATLRCSPISGHTSVYWYQQALGLGLQFLLWYDEGEERNRGNFPPRFSGRQFPNYSSELNVNALELEDSALYLCASSFAGTGANVLTFGAGSRLTVL.

In this sample, this clone turned up a few times. V and J are TRBV10-3 and TRBJ1-1, with a weak D call TRBD1 (5 bases). V was clipped by 7 bases and J by 0 bases, with 9 bases between them. CDR1 and CDR2 (germline): ENHRY, SYGVKD. The CDR3 is 13 amino acids. DNA of the CDR3: TGTGCCATCACCGACAGTCTGAACACTGAAGCTTTCTTT. Residues: CAITDSLNTEAFF.

This clone has a single count. The chain uses TRBV7-3 and TRBJ2-1, with TRBD2 identical over 10 bases. Unmatched junction bases numbered 7, after V lost 5 bases and J lost 15 bases. CDR1 is SGHTA, CDR2 FQGTGA, per germline. The CDR3 is made up of 12 amino acids. The CDR3, as DNA: TGTGCCAGCAGCCCTACTAGCGGGACATGGTTCTTC. It yields the protein CASSPTSGTWFF.

The table lists this clone with a count of one. This chain connects TRBV10-1 to TRBJ2-1, with 8 bases fitting TRBD1. V lost 6 bases and J lost 7; bases outside the gene matches: 11. This CDR3 has 15 residues. Germline lookup yields CDR1 WNHNN and CDR2 SYGVQD (reference sequence). The CDR3 coding sequence is TGCGCCAGCAGCCAGGGACAGGATGGCTGGAATGAGCAGTTCTTC. Amino acid sequence: CASSQGQDGWNEQFF.

The V gene is TRBV11-2, the J gene TRBJ2-4; 9 bases are a match to TRBD1. The CDR3 sequence is 17 residues long. Germline assignment: CDR1 SGHAT and CDR2 FQNNGV. V dropped 6 bases and J dropped 0; count of bases not matched to a gene: 9. The CDR3 loop reads CASRAGTGSIAKNIQYF. The CDR3 nucleotides read TGTGCCAGCAGAGCCGGGACAGGGTCTATAGCCAAAAACATTCAGTACTTC.

The chain uses TRBV5-1 and TRBJ2-1; 8 bases map to TRBD1. V was clipped by 0 bases and J by 3 bases; unmatched bases: 2. The V gene's germline CDR1 is SGHRS and CDR2 YFSETQ. The CDR3 is 15 amino acids. The CDR3 reads CASSLVQGVYNEQFF. For the CDR3, the DNA is TGCGCCAGCAGCTTGGTACAGGGGGTCTACAATGAGCAGTTCTTC.